The clone carrying this T cell receptor (beta chain) has only a few counts. What it binds is not known. Other DNA sequences in this sample translate to the same CDR3. Trimming removed 3 bases from V and 3 bases from J; junction bases left unmatched: 10. Germline CDR1 is MGHDK and CDR2 is SYGVNS. The CDR3 is 17 residues long. These data are taken from a study of cytomegalovirus exposure and HLA in healthy donors. Study context: Most donors, roughly 77% of around 400 genotyped, fell in the Caucasian-associated ancestry cluster.

13 Jbeta primers and 60 Vbeta primers were used for the PCR. Sequencing was performed with immunoSEQ multiplex PCR; in TCRdb, only in-frame clones are kept and a portion is missing. Of around 160,000 clones listed, approximately 73% are singletons. Study conclusions and caveats: A later analysis linked around 15,000 TCR beta sequences to HLA alleles at 0.05 false discovery rate.

The rearrangement uses TRBV25-1 and TRBJ1-5; 8 nucleotides agree with TRBD1. Sequenced material: PBMCs. This receptor was identified in a man in his fifties in good health and CMV-seronegative. The CDR3 sequence is CASSESKPGQVNQPQHF. Here the CDR3 DNA reads TGTGCCAGCAGTGAGTCTAAACCGGGACAGGTCAATCAGCCCCAGCATTTT.